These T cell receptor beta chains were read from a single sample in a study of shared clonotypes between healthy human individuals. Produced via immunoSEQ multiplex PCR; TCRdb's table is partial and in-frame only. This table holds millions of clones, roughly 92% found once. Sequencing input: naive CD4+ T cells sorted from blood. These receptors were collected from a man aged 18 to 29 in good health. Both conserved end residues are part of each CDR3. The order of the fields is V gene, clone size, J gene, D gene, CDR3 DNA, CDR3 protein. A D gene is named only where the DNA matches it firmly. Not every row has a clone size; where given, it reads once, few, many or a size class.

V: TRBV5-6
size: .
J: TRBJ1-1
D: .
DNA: TGTGCCAGCAGCTTTTTGTCGGGCTTCGGATGGGGCACTGAAGCTTTCTTT
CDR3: CASSFLSGFGWGTEAFF

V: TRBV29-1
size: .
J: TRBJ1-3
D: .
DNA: TGCAGCGTTGGCCTCTCAGGGATGAATGGAAACACCATATATTTT
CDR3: CSVGLSGMNGNTIYF

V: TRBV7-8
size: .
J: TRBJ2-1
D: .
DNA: TGTGCCAGCAGTGCCCGGACAGGACTAACCTACAATGAGCAGTTCTTC
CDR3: CASSARTGLTYNEQFF

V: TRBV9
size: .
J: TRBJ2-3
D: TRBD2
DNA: TGTGCCAGCAGCGTAGCTAATAGCGGGGGGGCTTTGAGCACAGATACGCAGTATTTT
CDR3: CASSVANSGGALSTDTQYF

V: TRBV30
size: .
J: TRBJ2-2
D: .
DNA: TGTGCCTGGAGTGTAGGGCAGTGGAACACCGGGGAGCTGTTTTTT
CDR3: CAWSVGQWNTGELFF

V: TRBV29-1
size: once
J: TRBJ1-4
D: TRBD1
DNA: TGCAGCGCCGGACAGGGTAACGAAAAACTGTTTTTT
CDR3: CSAGQGNEKLFF

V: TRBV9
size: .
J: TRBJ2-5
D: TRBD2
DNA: TGTGCCAGCAGCGTAGAACTAGCGGGGGGAGAGACCCAGTACTTC
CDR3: CASSVELAGGETQYF

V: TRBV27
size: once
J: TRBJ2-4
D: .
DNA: TGTGCCAGCAGTCCAGGGACATTAATAGCCAAAAACATTCAGTACTTC
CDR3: CASSPGTLIAKNIQYF

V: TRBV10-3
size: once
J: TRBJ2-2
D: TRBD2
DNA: TGTGCCATCAGTGGCTCTAGCGGGAGGAACACCGGGGAGCTGTTTTTT
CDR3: CAISGSSGRNTGELFF

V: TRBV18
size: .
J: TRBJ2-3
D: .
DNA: TGTGCCAGCTCACTAAGTAGGGGCACAGATACGCAGTATTTT
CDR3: CASSLSRGTDTQYF

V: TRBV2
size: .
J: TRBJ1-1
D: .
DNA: TGTGCCAGCAGTTTCCCGACAGGCCAGTCGAACACTGAAGCTTTCTTT
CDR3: CASSFPTGQSNTEAFF

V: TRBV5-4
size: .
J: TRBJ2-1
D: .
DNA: TGTGCCAGCAGCTTGGTTGGGTCCTCCTACAATGAGCAGTTCTTC
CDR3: CASSLVGSSYNEQFF

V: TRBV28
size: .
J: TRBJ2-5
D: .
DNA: TGTGCCAGCAGTTTATGGGCAGAGCCAGAGACCCAGTACTTC
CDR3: CASSLWAEPETQYF

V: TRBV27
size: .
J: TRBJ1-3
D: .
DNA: TGTGCCAGCAGTTTGGATGCCATAGGGGAAAACACCATATATTTT
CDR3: CASSLDAIGENTIYF

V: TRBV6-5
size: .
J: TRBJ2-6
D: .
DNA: TGTGCCAGCGCGGCGGACGGGGCCAACGTCCTGACTTTC
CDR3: CASAADGANVLTF

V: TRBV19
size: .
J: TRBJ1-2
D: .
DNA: TGTGCCAGTAGTTGGCTTAACTATGGCTACACCTTC
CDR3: CASSWLNYGYTF

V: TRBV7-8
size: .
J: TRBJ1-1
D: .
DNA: TGTGCCAGCAGCTTACCAACAGAGAACACTGAAGCTTTCTTT
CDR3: CASSLPTENTEAFF

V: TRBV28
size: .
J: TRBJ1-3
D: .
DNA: TGTGCCAGCAGTTCGTCAGGCTCTGGAAACACCATATATTTT
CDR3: CASSSSGSGNTIYF

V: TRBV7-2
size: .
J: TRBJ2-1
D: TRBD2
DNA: TGTGCCAGCAGCTGGGGACTAGTCTACAATGAGCAGTTCTTC
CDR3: CASSWGLVYNEQFF

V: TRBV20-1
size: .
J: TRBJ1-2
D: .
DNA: TGCAGTGCTAGTAATAACTATGGCTACACCTTC
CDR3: CSASNNYGYTF

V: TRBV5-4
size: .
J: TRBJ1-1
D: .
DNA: TGTGCCAGCAGCTTGGGGGGGTACCTGAACACTGAAGCTTTCTTT
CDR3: CASSLGGYLNTEAFF

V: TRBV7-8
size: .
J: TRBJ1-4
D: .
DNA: TGTGCCAGCAGCTTAGGGTTGGCAGGGGCTAATGAAAAACTGTTTTTT
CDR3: CASSLGLAGANEKLFF

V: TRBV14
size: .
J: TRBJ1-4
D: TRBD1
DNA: TGTGCCAGCAGCCAAGGTTTGGGACAGACTAATGAAAAACTGTTTTTT
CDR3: CASSQGLGQTNEKLFF

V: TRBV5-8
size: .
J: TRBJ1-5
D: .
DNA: TGTGCCAGCAGCTTGGGGTCGGTCCCTCAGCCCCAGCATTTT
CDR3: CASSLGSVPQPQHF

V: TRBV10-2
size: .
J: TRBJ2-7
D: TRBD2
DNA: TGCGCCAGCAGTGATATGTTGGTGACTAGCGGGTTCTCATCTTCCTACGAGCAGTACTTC
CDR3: CASSDMLVTSGFSSSYEQYF

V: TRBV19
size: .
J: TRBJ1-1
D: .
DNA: TGTGCCAGTAGTATGTTGGGGGGCACTGAAGCTTTCTTT
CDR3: CASSMLGGTEAFF